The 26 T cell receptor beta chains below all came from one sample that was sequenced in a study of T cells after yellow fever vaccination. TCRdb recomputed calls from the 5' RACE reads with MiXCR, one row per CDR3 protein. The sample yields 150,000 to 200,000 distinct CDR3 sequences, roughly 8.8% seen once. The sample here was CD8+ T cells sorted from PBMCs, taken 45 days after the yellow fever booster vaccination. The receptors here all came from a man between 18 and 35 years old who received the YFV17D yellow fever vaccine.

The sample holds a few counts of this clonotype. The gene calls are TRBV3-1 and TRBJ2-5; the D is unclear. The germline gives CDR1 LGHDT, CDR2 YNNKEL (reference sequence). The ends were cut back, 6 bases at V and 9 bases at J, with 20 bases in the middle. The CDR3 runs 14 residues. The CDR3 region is CASRTTGSEKAQYF. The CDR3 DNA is TGTGCCAGCAGGACAACTGGATCCGAAAAGGCCCAGTACTTC.

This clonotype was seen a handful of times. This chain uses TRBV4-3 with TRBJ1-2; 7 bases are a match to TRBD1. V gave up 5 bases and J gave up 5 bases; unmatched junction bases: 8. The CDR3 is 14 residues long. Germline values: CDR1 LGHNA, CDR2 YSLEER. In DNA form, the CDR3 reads TGCGCCAGCAGCAGCTACAGGGGACCTTATGGCTACACCTTC. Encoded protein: CASSSYRGPYGYTF.

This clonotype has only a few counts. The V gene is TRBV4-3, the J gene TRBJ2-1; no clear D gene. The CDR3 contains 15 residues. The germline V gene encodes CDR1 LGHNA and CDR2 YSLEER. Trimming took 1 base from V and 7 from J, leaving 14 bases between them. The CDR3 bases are TGCGCCAGCAGCCAAGGGGCCCAACCTCGGAATGAGCAGTTCTTC. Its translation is CASSQGAQPRNEQFF.

The CDR3 coding sequence is TGTGCCAGCAGTGCCCATGAAGCTTTCTTT. Translated, it gives CASSAHEAFF. This chain uses TRBV6-1 with TRBJ1-1, with D unclear. In germline, CDR1 is MNHNS, CDR2 SASEGT. This CDR3 has 10 residues. With 4 bases removed from V and 7 bases from J, the gap between germline ends came to 4 bases.

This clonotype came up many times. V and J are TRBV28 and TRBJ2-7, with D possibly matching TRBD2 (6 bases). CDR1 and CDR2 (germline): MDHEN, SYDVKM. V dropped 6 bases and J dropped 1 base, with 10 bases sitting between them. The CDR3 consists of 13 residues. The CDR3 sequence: CASRGRGSYEQYV. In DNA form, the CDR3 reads TGTGCCAGCAGAGGGCGGGGATCCTACGAGCAGTACGTC.

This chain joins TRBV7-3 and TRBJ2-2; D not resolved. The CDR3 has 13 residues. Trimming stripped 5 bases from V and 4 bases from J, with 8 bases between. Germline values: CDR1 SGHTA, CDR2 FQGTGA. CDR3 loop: CASSRKATGELFF. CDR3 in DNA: TGTGCCAGCAGCCGAAAAGCCACCGGGGAGCTGTTTTTT. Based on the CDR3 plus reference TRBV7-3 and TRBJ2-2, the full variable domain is GAGVSQTPSNKVTEKGKYVELRCDPISGHTALYWYRQSLGQGPEFLIYFQGTGAADDSGLPNDRFFAVRPEGSVSTLKIQRTERGDSAVYLCASSRKATGELFFGEGSRLTVL.

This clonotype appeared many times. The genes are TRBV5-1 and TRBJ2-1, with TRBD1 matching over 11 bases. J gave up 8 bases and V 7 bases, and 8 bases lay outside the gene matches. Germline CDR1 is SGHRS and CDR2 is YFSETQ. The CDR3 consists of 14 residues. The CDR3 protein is CASVRDRGFYEQFF. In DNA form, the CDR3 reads TGCGCCAGCGTCCGGGACAGGGGGTTTTATGAGCAGTTCTTC.

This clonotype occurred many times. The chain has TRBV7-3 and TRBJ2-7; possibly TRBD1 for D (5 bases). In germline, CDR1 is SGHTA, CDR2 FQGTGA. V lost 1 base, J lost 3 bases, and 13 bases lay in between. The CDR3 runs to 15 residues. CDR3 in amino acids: CASSLNQGLVYEQYF. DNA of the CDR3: TGTGCCAGCAGCTTAAACCAGGGTTTGGTCTACGAGCAGTACTTC.

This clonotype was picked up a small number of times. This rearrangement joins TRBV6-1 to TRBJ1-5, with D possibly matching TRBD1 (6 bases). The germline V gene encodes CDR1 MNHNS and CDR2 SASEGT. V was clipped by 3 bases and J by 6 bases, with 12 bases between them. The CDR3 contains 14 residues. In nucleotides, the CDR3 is TGTGCCAGCAGTGACGACGGGGGCTCTCAGCCCCAGCATTTT. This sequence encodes CASSDDGGSQPQHF.

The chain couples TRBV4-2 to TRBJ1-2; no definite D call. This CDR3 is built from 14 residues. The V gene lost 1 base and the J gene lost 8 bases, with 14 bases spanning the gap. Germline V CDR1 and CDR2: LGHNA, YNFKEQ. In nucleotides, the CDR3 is TGTGCCAGCAGCCAAGGGTCGGAAGGGCACGGCTACACCTTC. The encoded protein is CASSQGSEGHGYTF.

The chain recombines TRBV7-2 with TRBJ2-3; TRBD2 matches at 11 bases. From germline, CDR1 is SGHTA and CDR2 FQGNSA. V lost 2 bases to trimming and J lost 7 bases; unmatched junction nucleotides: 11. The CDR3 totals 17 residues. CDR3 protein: CASSLIYGSGGAYTQYF. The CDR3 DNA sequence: TGTGCCAGCAGCTTAATCTACGGTAGCGGGGGGGCTTATACGCAGTATTTT.

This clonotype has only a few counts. The CDR3 sequence: CASSQTGQGQAKNIQYF. The DNA for the CDR3 is TGCGCCAGCAGCCAGACCGGACAGGGGCAAGCCAAAAACATTCAGTACTTC. V gene TRBV4-1 combines with J gene TRBJ2-4, with 9 positions matching TRBD1. V was clipped by 3 bases and J by 0 bases; unmatched bases: 6. Germline CDR1 MGHRA, CDR2 YSYEKL. The CDR3 has 17 amino acids.

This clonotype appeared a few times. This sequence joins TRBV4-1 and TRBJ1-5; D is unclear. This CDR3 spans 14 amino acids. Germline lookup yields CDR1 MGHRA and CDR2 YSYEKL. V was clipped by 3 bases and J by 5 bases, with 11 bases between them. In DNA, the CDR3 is TGCGCCAGCAGCCAGTCAGGCCGATATCAGCCCCAGCATTTT. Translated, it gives CASSQSGRYQPQHF.

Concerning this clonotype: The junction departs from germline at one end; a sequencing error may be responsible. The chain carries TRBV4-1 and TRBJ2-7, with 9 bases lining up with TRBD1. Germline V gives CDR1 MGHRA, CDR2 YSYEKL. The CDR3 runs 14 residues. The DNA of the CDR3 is TGCGCCAGCAGCCAAGGGGACAGGGCGTACGGGCAGTACTTC. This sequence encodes CASSQGDRAYGQYF.

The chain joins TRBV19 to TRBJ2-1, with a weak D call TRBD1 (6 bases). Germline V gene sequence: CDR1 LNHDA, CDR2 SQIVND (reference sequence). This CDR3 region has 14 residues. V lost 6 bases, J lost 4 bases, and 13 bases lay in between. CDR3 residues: CASSFTGFYNEQFF. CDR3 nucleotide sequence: TGTGCCAGTAGCTTCACAGGGTTTTACAATGAGCAGTTCTTC. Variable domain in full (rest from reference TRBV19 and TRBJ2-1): DGGITQSPKYLFRKEGQNVTLSCEQNLNHDAMYWYRQDPGQGLRLIYYSQIVNDFQKGDIAEGYSVSREKKESFPLTVTSAQKNPTAFYLCASSFTGFYNEQFFGPGTRLTVL.

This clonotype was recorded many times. CDR3 residues: CASSQDRGSNQPQHF. The DNA of the CDR3 is TGCGCCAGCAGCCAAGATCGGGGGAGCAATCAGCCCCAGCATTTT. The chain uses TRBV4-1 and TRBJ1-5; the D gene is possibly TRBD1 (5 bases). CDR3 size: 15 residues. Per the germline V gene, CDR1 is MGHRA and CDR2 is YSYEKL. Between the trimmed V and J ends, which lost 0 bases and 1 base, there was a span of 7 bases.

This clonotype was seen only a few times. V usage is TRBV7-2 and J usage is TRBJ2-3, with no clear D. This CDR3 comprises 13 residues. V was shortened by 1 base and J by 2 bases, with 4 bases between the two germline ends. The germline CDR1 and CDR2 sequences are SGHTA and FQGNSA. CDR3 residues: CASSLVTTDTQYF. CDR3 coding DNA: TGTGCCAGCAGCTTAGTCACCACAGATACGCAGTATTTT.

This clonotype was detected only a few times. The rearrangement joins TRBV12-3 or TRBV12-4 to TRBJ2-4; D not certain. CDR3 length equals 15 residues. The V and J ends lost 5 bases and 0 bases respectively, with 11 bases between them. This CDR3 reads CASSRIEVAKNIQYF. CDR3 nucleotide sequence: TGTGCCAGCAGTAGGATCGAAGTAGCCAAAAACATTCAGTACTTC.

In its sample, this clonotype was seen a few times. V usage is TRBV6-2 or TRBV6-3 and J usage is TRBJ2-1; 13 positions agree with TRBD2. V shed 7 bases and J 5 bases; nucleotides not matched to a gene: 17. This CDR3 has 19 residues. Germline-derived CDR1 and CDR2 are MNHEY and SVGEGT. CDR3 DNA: TGTGCCAGCACCCAACCGACTAGCGGGGGGATCGGGGCCAACAATGAGCAGTTCTTC. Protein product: CASTQPTSGGIGANNEQFF.

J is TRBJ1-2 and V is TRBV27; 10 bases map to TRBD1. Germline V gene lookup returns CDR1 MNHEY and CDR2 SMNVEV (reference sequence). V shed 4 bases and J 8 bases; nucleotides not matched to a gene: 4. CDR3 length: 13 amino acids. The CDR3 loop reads CASSSTGGGGYTF. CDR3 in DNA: TGTGCCAGCAGTTCGACAGGGGGCGGCGGCTACACCTTC.

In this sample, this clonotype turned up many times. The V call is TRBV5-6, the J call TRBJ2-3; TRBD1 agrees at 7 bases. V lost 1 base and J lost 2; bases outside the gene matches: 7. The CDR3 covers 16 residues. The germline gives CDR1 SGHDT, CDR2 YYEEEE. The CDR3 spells CASSLIGQELTDTQYF. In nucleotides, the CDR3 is TGTGCCAGCAGCTTGATAGGACAGGAGCTCACAGATACGCAGTATTTT.

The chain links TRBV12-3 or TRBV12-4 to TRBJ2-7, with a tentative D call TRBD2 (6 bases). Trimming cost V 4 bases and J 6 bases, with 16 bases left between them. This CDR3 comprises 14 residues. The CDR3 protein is CASSWEVGGLEQYF. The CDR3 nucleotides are TGTGCCAGCAGTTGGGAGGTTGGGGGACTCGAGCAGTACTTC.

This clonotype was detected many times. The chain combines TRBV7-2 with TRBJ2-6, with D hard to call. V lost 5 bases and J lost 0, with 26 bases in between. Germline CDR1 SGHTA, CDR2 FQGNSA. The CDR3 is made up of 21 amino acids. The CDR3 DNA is TGTGCCAGCAGCCCAAGACCCCCCGGCAGGTCGACCTTCTCTGGGGCCAACGTCCTGACTTTC. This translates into CASSPRPPGRSTFSGANVLTF.

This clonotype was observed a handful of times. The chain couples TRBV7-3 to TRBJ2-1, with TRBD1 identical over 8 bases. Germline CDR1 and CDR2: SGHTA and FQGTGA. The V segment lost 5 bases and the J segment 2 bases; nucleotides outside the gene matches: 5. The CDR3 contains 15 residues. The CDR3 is CASSASGGPYNEQFF. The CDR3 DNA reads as TGTGCCAGCAGCGCCTCAGGGGGCCCCTACAATGAGCAGTTCTTC.

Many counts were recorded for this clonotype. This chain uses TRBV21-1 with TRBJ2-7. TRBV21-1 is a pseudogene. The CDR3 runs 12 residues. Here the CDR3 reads CASSTGLYEQYF. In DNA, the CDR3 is TGTGCCAGCAGCACGGGGTTGTACGAGCAGTACTTC.

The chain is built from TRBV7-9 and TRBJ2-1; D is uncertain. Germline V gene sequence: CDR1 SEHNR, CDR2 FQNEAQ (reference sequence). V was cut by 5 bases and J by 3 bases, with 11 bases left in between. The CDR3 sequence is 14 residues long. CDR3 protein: CASSPQRNYNEQFF. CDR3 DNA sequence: TGTGCCAGCAGCCCACAGCGAAACTACAATGAGCAGTTCTTC.